The sample holds one count of the clone carrying this T cell receptor (beta chain). The sample is drawn from a study of T cell changes during pregnancy in multiple sclerosis. The V end lost 0 bases, the J end lost 4 bases, and 4 bases lay between the germline ends. From germline, CDR1 is MNHNS and CDR2 SASEGT. This CDR3 spans 13 amino acids. Produced via immunoSEQ multiplex PCR; TCRdb's table is partial and in-frame only. The repertoire holds 85,000 to 110,000 clones, with almost 95% as singletons. The chain uses TRBV6-1 and TRBJ2-1; D not certain. The source is a female donor with multiple sclerosis, enrolled in a pregnancy study. Sequencing was performed on peripheral blood, taken after pregnancy. The CDR3 coding sequence is TGTGCCAGCAGTGAAGCCGGGTACAATGAGCAGTTCTTC. It codes for CASSEAGYNEQFF.